Below are 21 T cell receptor beta chains sequenced from a single sample in a study of T-cell memory formation after mild COVID-19. MiXCR, run by TCRdb on the 5' RACE reads, gives a single entry per CDR3 protein. The sample holds about 610,000 distinct CDR3 sequences, 15% to 20% seen once. Sequencing was carried out using PBMCs or a T cell subset sorted from them (not recorded which). The receptor source for this set is an adult woman who had mild COVID-19 (a few samples of this study predate the infection). Cell type and time point are not known.

The chain carries TRBV7-8 and TRBJ2-5; 9 bases fit TRBD1. This CDR3 contains 14 residues. With V trimmed by 6 bases and J by 4 bases, 6 bases remained unmatched. Germline values: CDR1 SGHVS, CDR2 FQNEAQ. The CDR3 reads CASSRDREGETQYF. The CDR3 DNA sequence: TGTGCCAGCAGTCGGGACAGGGAGGGAGAGACCCAGTACTTC.

This clonotype was picked up many times. The CDR3 is CASSLQSYNEQFF. The CDR3 DNA reads TGTGCCAGCTCACTACAATCCTACAATGAGCAGTTCTTC. The chain joins TRBV18 to TRBJ2-1, with D uncertain. Germline lookup yields CDR1 KGHSH and CDR2 LQKENI. The CDR3 covers 13 residues. Deletions cut 4 bases from V and 1 base from J, with 5 bases between.

V is TRBV4-1 and J is TRBJ1-2; the D gene is possibly TRBD1 (5 bases). From germline, CDR1 is MGHRA and CDR2 YSYEKL. CDR3 length: 12 amino acids. The V end was cut by 4 bases, the J end by 4 bases, with 7 bases between. CDR3 sequence reads: CASSPDIYGYTF. The CDR3 DNA reads as TGCGCCAGCAGCCCGGACATCTATGGCTACACCTTC.

This clonotype was detected a few times. The genes are TRBV5-5 and TRBJ2-3; a weak D match, TRBD1 (6 bases). This CDR3 contains 14 residues. Germline assignment: CDR1 SGHKS and CDR2 YYEKEE (reference sequence). Trimming pared 3 bases from V and 4 bases from J, leaving 12 bases between. The CDR3 DNA is TGTGCCAGCAGCTATCAGGGGTATCCAGATACGCAGTATTTT. Its translation: CASSYQGYPDTQYF. Full variable domain (outside the CDR3, taken from reference TRBV5-5 and TRBJ2-3): DAGVTQSPTHLIKTRGQQVTLRCSPISGHKSVSWYQQVLGQGPQFIFQYYEKEERGRGNFPDRFSARQFPNYSSELNVNALLLGDSALYLCASSYQGYPDTQYFGPGTRLTVL.

This clonotype was picked up a small number of times. The chain links TRBV20-1 to TRBJ2-1; tentative D call: TRBD1 (7 bases). V lost 6 bases to trimming and J lost 4 bases, with 10 bases between them. The CDR3 totals 12 residues. The V gene's germline CDR1 is DFQATT and CDR2 SNEGSKA (reference sequence). This chain's CDR3 is CSAQGGYNEQFF. DNA for the CDR3: TGCAGTGCGCAGGGGGGATACAATGAGCAGTTCTTC.

This clonotype was detected many times. This chain links TRBV11-2 with TRBJ2-3; 7 nucleotides align to TRBD2. Germline V gene lookup returns CDR1 SGHAT and CDR2 FQNNGV. V shed 1 base and J 0 bases; nucleotides not matched to a gene: 4. This CDR3 spans 16 amino acids. The CDR3 DNA is TGTGCCAGCAGCTTAGGTGCGGGGGTTAGCACAGATACGCAGTATTTT. Amino acids: CASSLGAGVSTDTQYF.

This clonotype was seen repeatedly, ten times or more. This chain connects TRBV5-1 to TRBJ2-2, with 7 positions matching TRBD1. From germline, CDR1 is SGHRS and CDR2 YFSETQ. After removal of 7 bases from V and 4 bases from J, the junction contained 7 bases not matched to a gene. The CDR3 contains 14 residues. CDR3 in DNA: TGCGCCAGCCAGGGGGACAGCATCACCGGGGAGCTGTTTTTT. It yields the protein CASQGDSITGELFF. Full variable domain (rest looked up from reference TRBV5-1 and TRBJ2-2): KAGVTQTPRYLIKTRGQQVTLSCSPISGHRSVSWYQQTPGQGLQFLFEYFSETQRNKGNFPGRFSGRQFSNSRSEMNVSTLELGDSALYLCASQGDSITGELFFGEGSRLTVL.

This rearrangement joins TRBV24-1 to TRBJ1-1, with TRBD1 identical over 7 bases. The CDR3 runs to 13 residues. J lost 5 bases, V lost 6 bases, and 5 bases had no gene match. CDR1 and CDR2 (germline): KGHDR, SFDVKD. In DNA form, the CDR3 reads TGTGCCACCAGTCGTCAGGGGGGGACTGAAGCTTTCTTT. It codes for CATSRQGGTEAFF.

This clonotype was detected a few times. The chain couples TRBV19 to TRBJ1-2, with TRBD1 matching over 7 bases. CDR3 size: 15 residues. Germline V lookup: CDR1 LNHDA, CDR2 SQIVND (reference sequence). V shed 5 bases, J shed 3 bases, and the junction held 9 bases outside the gene matches. DNA of the CDR3: TGTGCCAGTAGTTCGATCGACAGGGCCTACTATGGCTACACCTTC. Protein product: CASSSIDRAYYGYTF.

Only a few counts were recorded for this clonotype. The chain joins TRBV11-2 to TRBJ2-1, with TRBD1 matching over 7 bases. V lost 3 bases and J lost 12; bases outside the gene matches: 2. The CDR3 contains 11 residues. Looked up from germline, CDR1 is SGHAT and CDR2 is FQNNGV. This CDR3 reads CASSFRQGQFF. The CDR3 DNA is TGTGCCAGCAGCTTTCGACAGGGGCAGTTCTTC.

This clonotype was seen many times. The chain employs TRBV29-1 and TRBJ1-1; unclear D gene. Germline values: CDR1 SQVTM, CDR2 ANQGSEA. With 7 bases removed from V and 4 bases from J, the gap between germline ends came to 13 bases. The CDR3 has 12 residues. This CDR3 reads CSAIKSVTEAFF. In DNA, the CDR3 is TGCAGCGCTATAAAATCGGTCACTGAAGCTTTCTTT.

The chain uses TRBV5-1 and TRBJ2-1; perhaps D is TRBD1 or TRBD2 (5 bases each). The ends were cut back, 4 bases at V and 7 bases at J, with 18 bases in the middle. The CDR3 extends over 15 amino acids. Germline-derived CDR1 and CDR2 are SGHRS and YFSETQ. CDR3 protein: CASSPEPGTGNEQFF. The DNA for the CDR3 is TGCGCCAGCAGCCCTGAACCCGGGACGGGGAATGAGCAGTTCTTC.

This clonotype was recorded a few times. The chain uses TRBV4-1 and TRBJ2-6; D gene ambiguous. The germline V gene has CDR1 MGHRA and CDR2 YSYEKL. Trimming took 4 bases from V and 0 from J, leaving 22 bases between them. The CDR3 is 20 amino acids. The CDR3 DNA follows: TGCGCCAGCAGCCTCCACGAGATGGGCCTCGTTCTCTCTGGGGCCAACGTCCTGACTTTC. Translating gives CASSLHEMGLVLSGANVLTF.

This clonotype was counted between two and nine times. The CDR3 DNA is TGCGCCAGCAGTTCCGGACTAGCGGGAGTTGAGCAGTACTTC. This encodes CASSSGLAGVEQYF. This chain connects TRBV5-1 to TRBJ2-7; 13 nucleotides match TRBD2. With V trimmed by 5 bases and J by 7 bases, 6 bases remained unmatched. The CDR3 extends over 14 amino acids. CDR1 is SGHRS, CDR2 YFSETQ, per germline.

The rearrangement links TRBV24-1 to TRBJ2-4; weak D call: TRBD1 (5 bases). The CDR3 is 14 amino acids. V was clipped by 2 bases and J by 8 bases, with 12 bases between them. Germline V CDR1 and CDR2: KGHDR, SFDVKD. The CDR3 sequence is CATSDSGKLDIQYF. CDR3 bases: TGTGCCACCAGTGATTCAGGGAAGCTGGACATTCAGTACTTC.

The chain links TRBV6-1 to TRBJ1-1; D gene unclear. Germline V CDR1 and CDR2: MNHNS, SASEGT. Trimming removed 0 bases from V and 2 bases from J, with 13 bases in between. CDR3 length equals 16 residues. The chain's CDR3 is CASSEAPQDGNTEAFF. Written as DNA, the CDR3 is TGTGCCAGCAGTGAAGCCCCTCAGGACGGCAACACTGAAGCTTTCTTT.

The rearrangement links TRBV11-3 to TRBJ2-1, with 12 bases aligning to TRBD1. J was trimmed by 9 bases and V by 7 bases; bases with no gene match: 10. Germline V gene sequence: CDR1 SGHNT, CDR2 YENEEA. The CDR3 runs 15 residues. The CDR3 DNA reads as TGTGCCAGCAACCCGGGACAGGGGGCTCGAGTTGAGCAGTTCTTC. Encoded protein: CASNPGQGARVEQFF.

This sequence joins TRBV2 and TRBJ2-4; 10 positions agree with TRBD2. The junction had 3 bases not matched to a gene; V was cut back by 4 bases and J by 0 bases. The CDR3 covers 16 residues. Germline-derived CDR1 and CDR2 are SNHLY and FYNNEI. CDR3 residues: CASSGLAGVAKNIQYF. The CDR3 DNA sequence: TGTGCCAGCAGTGGCCTAGCGGGAGTAGCCAAAAACATTCAGTACTTC.

The genes are TRBV5-1 and TRBJ2-4, with 12 bases matching TRBD2. The ends lost 3 bases at V and 0 bases at J; junction bases unmatched: 13. Germline CDR1 is SGHRS and CDR2 is YFSETQ. The CDR3 sequence is 20 residues long. The CDR3 loop is CASSSIPWTSGVLAKNIQYF. In nucleotides, the CDR3 is TGCGCCAGCAGCTCTATCCCCTGGACTAGCGGGGTTCTAGCCAAAAACATTCAGTACTTC.

This clonotype occurred a few times. This chain joins TRBV5-1 and TRBJ2-3; 7 bases fit TRBD2. The CDR3 contains 17 residues. V trimming: 2 bases; J trimming: 2 bases; junction bases outside the gene matches: 11. The germline gives CDR1 SGHRS, CDR2 YFSETQ. The CDR3 region is CASSFDLSGTLTDTQYF. In nucleotides, the CDR3 is TGCGCCAGCAGCTTTGATTTGAGCGGGACCCTCACAGATACGCAGTATTTT.

CDR3 region: CATSDWGLAGGLRFF. The CDR3 DNA is TGTGCCACCAGTGATTGGGGACTAGCGGGAGGCTTGAGGTTCTTC. The chain joins TRBV24-1 to TRBJ2-1, with 15 bases lining up with TRBD2. This CDR3 spans 15 amino acids. From germline, CDR1 is KGHDR and CDR2 SFDVKD. Trimming at V came to 2 bases and at J to 15 bases, leaving 7 bases not matched to a gene.